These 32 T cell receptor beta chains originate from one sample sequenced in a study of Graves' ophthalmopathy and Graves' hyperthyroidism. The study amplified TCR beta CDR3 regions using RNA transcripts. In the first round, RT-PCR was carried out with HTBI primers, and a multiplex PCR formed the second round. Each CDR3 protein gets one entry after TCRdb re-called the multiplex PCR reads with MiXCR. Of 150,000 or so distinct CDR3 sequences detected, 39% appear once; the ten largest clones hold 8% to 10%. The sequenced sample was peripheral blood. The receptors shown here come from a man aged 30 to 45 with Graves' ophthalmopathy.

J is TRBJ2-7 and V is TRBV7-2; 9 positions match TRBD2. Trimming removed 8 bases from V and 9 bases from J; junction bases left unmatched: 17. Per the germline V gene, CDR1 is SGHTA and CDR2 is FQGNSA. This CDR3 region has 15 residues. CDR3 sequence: CASSRAGGDRAAQYF. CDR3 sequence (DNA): TGTGCCAGCTCACGGGCGGGAGGGGACCGTGCCGCGCAGTACTTC. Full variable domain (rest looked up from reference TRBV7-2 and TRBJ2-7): GAGVSQSPSNKVTEKGKDVELRCDPISGHTALYWYRQSLGQGLEFLIYFQGNSAPDKSGLPSDRFSAERTGGSVSTLTIQRTQQEDSAVYLCASSRAGGDRAAQYFGPGTRLTVT.

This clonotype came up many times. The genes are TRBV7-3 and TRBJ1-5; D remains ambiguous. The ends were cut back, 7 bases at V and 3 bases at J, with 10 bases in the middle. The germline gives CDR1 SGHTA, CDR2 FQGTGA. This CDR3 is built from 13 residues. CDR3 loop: CASTRTANQPQHF. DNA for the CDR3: TGTGCCAGCACCAGAACAGCCAATCAGCCCCAGCATTTT.

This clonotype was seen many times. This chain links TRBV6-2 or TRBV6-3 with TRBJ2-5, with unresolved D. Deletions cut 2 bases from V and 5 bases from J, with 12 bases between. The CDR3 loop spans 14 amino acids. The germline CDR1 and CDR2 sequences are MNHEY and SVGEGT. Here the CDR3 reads CASSYRPEGETQYF. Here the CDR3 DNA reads TGTGCCAGCAGTTACCGACCGGAAGGGGAGACCCAGTACTTC.

The CDR3 DNA is TGTGCCAGCAGTTACTCGAGGCAGGCCACGTTGTGTGAAGCTTTCTTT. As protein: CASSYSRQATLCEAFF. J is TRBJ1-1 and V is TRBV6-5; D is uncertain. The V gene's germline CDR1 is MNHEY and CDR2 SVGAGI. CDR3 size: 16 residues. The V end was cut by 0 bases, the J end by 7 bases, with 18 bases between.

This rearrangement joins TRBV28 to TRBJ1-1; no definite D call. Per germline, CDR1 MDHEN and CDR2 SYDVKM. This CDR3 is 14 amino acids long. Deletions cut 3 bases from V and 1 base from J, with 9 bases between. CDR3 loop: CASSLIRQNTEAFF. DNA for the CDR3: TGTGCCAGCAGTTTGATTCGGCAGAACACTGAAGCTTTCTTT. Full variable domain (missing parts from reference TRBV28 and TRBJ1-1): DVKVTQSSRYLVKRTGEKVFLECVQDMDHENMFWYRQDPGLGLRLIYFSYDVKMKEKGDIPEGYSVSREKKERFSLILESASTNQTSMYLCASSLIRQNTEAFFGQGTRLTVV.

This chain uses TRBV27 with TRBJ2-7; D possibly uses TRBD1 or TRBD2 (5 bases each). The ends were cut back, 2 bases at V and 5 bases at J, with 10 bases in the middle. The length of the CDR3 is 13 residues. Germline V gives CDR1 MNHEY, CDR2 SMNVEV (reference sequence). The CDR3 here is CASSLGGRNEQYF. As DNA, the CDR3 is TGTGCCAGCAGTTTAGGGGGTAGAAACGAGCAGTACTTC.

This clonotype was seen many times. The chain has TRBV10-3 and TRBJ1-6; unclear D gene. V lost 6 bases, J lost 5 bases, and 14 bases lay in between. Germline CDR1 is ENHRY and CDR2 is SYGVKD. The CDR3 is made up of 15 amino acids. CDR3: CAIRRVGTDNSPLHF. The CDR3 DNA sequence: TGTGCCATCAGGAGAGTGGGCACGGATAATTCACCCCTCCACTTT.

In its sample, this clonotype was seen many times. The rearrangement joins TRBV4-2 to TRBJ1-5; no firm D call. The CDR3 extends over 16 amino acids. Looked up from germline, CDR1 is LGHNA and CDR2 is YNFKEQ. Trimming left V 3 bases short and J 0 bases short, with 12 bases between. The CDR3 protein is CASSQGLDYSNQPQHF. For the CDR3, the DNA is TGTGCCAGCAGCCAGGGTCTGGATTATAGCAATCAGCCCCAGCATTTT.

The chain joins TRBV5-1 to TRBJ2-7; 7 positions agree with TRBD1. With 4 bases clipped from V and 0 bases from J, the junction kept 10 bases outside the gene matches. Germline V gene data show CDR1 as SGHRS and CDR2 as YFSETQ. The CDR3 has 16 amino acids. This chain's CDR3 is CASSRMGQRSSYEQYF. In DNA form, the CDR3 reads TGCGCCAGCAGCCGAATGGGACAGAGAAGCTCCTACGAGCAGTACTTC.

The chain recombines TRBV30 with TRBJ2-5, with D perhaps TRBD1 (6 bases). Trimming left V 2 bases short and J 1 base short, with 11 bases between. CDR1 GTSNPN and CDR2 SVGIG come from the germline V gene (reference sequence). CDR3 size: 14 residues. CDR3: CAWSRGRGQETQYF. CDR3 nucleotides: TGTGCCTGGAGTAGGGGCAGGGGCCAAGAGACCCAGTACTTC.

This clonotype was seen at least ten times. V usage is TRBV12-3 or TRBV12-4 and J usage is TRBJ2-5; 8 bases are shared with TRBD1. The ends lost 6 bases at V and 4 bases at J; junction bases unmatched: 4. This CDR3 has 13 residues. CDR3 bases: TGTGCCAGCAGGACAGGGGAAGGAGAGACCCAGTACTTC. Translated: CASRTGEGETQYF.

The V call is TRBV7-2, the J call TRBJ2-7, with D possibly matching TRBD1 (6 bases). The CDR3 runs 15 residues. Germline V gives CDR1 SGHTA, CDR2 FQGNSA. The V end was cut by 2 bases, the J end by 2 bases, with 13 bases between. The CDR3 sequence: CASSLLGQQPYEQYF. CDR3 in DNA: TGTGCCAGCAGCTTATTGGGACAACAACCCTACGAGCAGTACTTC.

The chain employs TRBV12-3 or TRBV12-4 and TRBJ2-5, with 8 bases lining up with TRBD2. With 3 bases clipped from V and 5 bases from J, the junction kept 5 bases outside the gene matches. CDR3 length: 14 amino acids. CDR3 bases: TGTGCCAGCAGTTTTCGGGTAGCGGGGGAGACCCAGTACTTC. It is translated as CASSFRVAGETQYF.

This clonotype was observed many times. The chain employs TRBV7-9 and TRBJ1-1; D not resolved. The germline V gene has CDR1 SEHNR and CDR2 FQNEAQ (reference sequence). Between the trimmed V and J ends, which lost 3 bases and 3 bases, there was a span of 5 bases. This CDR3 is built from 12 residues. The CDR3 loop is CASSFDDTEAFF. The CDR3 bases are TGTGCCAGCAGCTTCGACGACACTGAAGCTTTCTTT.

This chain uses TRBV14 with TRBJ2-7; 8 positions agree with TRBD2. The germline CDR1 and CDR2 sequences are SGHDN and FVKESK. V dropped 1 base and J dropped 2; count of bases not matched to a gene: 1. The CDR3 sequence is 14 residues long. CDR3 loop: CASSQVAGPYEQYF. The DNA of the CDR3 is TGTGCCAGCAGCCAAGTAGCGGGACCCTACGAGCAGTACTTC.

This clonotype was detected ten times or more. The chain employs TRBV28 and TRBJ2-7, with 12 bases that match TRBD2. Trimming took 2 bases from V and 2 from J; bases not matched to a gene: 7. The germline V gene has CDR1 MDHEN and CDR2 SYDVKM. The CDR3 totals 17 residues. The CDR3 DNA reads TGTGCCAGCAGTTTACCTACGACTAGCGGGAGCCCCTACGAGCAGTACTTC. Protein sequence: CASSLPTTSGSPYEQYF.

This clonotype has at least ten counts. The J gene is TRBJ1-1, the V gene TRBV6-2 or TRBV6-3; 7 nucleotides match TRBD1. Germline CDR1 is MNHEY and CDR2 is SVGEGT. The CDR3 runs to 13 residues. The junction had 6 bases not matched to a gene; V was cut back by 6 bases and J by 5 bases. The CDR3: CASRNDRVTEAFF. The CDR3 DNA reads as TGTGCCAGCAGAAACGACAGGGTAACTGAAGCTTTCTTT.

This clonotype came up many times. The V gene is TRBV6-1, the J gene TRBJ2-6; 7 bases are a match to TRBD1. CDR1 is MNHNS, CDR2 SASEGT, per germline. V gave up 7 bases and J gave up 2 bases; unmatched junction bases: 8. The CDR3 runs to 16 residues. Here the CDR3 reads CASNGDGTAGANVLTF. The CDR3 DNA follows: TGTGCCAGCAATGGGGACGGGACAGCTGGGGCCAACGTCCTGACTTTC.

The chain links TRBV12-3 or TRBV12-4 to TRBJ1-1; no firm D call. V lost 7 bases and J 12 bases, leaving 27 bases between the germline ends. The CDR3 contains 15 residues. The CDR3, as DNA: TGTGCCAGCACCGCGACTAATCGAGACCTAAGCGAGTCTTTCTTT. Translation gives CASTATNRDLSESFF.

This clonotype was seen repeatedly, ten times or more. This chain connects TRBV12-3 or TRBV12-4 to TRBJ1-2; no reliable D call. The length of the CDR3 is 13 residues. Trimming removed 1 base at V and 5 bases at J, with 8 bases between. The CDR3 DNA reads TGTGCCAGCAGTTTAGAACAGACGTATGGCTACACCTTC. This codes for CASSLEQTYGYTF.

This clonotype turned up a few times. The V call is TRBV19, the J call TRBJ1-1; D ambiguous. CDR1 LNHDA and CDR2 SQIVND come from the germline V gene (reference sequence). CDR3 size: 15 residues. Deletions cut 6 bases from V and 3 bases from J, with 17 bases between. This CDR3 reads CASSGRTEGDTEAFF. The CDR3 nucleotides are TGTGCCAGTAGCGGTCGTACGGAGGGCGACACTGAAGCTTTCTTT.

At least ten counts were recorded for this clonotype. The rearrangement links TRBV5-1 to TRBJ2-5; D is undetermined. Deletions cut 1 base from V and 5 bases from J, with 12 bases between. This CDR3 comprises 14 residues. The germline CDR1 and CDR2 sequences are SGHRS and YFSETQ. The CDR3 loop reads CASSLSAIGETQYF. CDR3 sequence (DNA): TGCGCCAGCAGCTTGTCGGCCATCGGGGAGACCCAGTACTTC. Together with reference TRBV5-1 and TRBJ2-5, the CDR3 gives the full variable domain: KAGVTQTPRYLIKTRGQQVTLSCSPISGHRSVSWYQQTPGQGLQFLFEYFSETQRNKGNFPGRFSGRQFSNSRSEMNVSTLELGDSALYLCASSLSAIGETQYFGPGTRLLVL.

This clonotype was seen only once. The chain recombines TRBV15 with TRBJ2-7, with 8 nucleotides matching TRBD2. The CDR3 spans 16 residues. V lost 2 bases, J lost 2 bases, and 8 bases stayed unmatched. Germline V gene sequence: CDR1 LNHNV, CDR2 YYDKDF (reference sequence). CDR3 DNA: TGTGCCACCAGCAGATATCGGACTAGCACGACCTACGAGCAGTACTTC. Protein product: CATSRYRTSTTYEQYF.

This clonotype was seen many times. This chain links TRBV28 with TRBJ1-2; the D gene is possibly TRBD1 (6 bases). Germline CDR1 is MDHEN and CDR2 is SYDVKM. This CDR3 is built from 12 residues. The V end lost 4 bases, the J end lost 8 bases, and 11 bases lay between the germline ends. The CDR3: CASSSGGSGYTF. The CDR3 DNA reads TGTGCCAGCAGTTCGGGGGGCTCGGGCTACACCTTC.

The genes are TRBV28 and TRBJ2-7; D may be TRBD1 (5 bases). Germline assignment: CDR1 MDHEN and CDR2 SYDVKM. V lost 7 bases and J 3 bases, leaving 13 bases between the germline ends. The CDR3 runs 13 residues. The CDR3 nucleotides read TGTGCCAGCACCCCTTTCAGGGTCTACGAGCAGTACTTC. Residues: CASTPFRVYEQYF.

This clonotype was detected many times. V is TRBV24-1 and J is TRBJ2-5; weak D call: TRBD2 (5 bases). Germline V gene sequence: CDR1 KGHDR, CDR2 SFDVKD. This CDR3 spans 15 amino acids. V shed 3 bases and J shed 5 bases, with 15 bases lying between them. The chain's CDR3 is CATSDAGLSEETQYF. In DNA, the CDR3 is TGTGCCACCAGTGATGCGGGCCTGAGTGAGGAGACCCAGTACTTC.

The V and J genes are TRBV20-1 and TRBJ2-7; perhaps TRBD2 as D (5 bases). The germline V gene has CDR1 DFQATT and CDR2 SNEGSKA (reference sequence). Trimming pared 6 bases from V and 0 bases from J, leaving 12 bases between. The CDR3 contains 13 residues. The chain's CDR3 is CSAEGGLSYEQYF. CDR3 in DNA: TGCAGTGCCGAAGGAGGACTCTCCTACGAGCAGTACTTC.

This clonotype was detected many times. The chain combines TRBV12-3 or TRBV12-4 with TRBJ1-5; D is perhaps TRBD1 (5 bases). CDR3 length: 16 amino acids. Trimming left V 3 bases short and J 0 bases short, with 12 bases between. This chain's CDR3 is CASSLGEMRSNQPQHF. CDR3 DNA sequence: TGTGCCAGCAGTTTGGGGGAAATGCGTAGCAATCAGCCCCAGCATTTT.

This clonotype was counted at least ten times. The CDR3 loop reads CASSYAGEIAREHF. The CDR3 nucleotides are TGTGCCAGCAGTTACGCAGGGGAGATAGCCCGGGAGCATTTT. V is TRBV6-2 or TRBV6-3 and J is TRBJ1-5, with D perhaps matching TRBD1 (6 bases). The length of the CDR3 is 14 residues. Germline CDR1 is MNHEY and CDR2 is SVGEGT. The ends were cut back, 2 bases at V and 14 bases at J, with 19 bases in the middle.

CDR3 coding DNA: TGTGCCAGCAGTTTGTGGGCGGGAGTTCAAGAGCAGTACTTC. It translates to CASSLWAGVQEQYF. This chain joins TRBV28 and TRBJ2-7; TRBD2 agrees at 7 bases. The junction had 9 bases not matched to a gene; V was cut back by 3 bases and J by 7 bases. Germline V gives CDR1 MDHEN, CDR2 SYDVKM. This CDR3 has 14 residues.

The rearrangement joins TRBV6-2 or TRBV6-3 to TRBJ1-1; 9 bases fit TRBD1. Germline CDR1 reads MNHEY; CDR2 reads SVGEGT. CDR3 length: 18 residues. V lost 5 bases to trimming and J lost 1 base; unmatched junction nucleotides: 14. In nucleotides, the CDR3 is TGTGCCAGCAGTACCCATCCGGGACAGGGTGATAGGAACACTGAAGCTTTCTTT. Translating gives CASSTHPGQGDRNTEAFF.

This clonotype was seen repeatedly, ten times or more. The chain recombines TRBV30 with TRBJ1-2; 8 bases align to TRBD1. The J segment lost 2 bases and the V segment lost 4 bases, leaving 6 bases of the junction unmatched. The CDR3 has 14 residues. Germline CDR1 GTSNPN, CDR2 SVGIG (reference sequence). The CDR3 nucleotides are TGTGCCTGGACAGGACAGGGACGGAACTATGGCTACACCTTC. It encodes CAWTGQGRNYGYTF.